This entry concerns a single T cell receptor beta chain. No antigen is known for it. Qualities for individual bases were not recorded, and no much larger clone is one base off. The receptor library was made with the immunoSEQ multiplex PCR assay. The source is immuneACCESS, and TCRdb retained only in-frame sequences with V and J called. Part of the clones is not carried over; for the studies checked, unresolved V genes explain less than half of this, and the remainder is unexplained. The sample table holds 100,000 or so clones, of which about 91% were seen once. The ten largest account for 2.5% to 4% of the sample. This entry comes from a study of T cell changes during pregnancy in multiple sclerosis (dated by TCRdb to between 2018 and 2021). Concerning the study at large: The study looked at changes in the T cell repertoire across pregnancy in women with multiple sclerosis.

The material sequenced was peripheral blood, taken in the second trimester of pregnancy. The receptor was isolated from a female donor with multiple sclerosis, enrolled in a pregnancy study.

CDR3 sequence: CASSPETGGARFPATNEKLFF. The DNA sequence is as follows: TGTGCCAGCAGCCCCGAGACAGGGGGCGCGAGGTTCCCTGCAACTAATGAAAAACTGTTTTTT. The chain is made from TRBV4-2 and TRBJ1-4, with TRBD1 matching 10 junction bases. Inclusive of the bounding cysteine and phenylalanine, the CDR3 is 21 residues long. Kept here is only the CDR3 DNA, which spans 63 bases and is read in frame from base 1. V loses 4 bases at its end and J loses 0 bases; junction bases beyond the gene matches: 17. CDR1 and CDR2 (LGHNA, YNFKEQ) derive from the germline V gene.